The 16 T cell receptor beta chains below all came from one sample that was sequenced in a study of CD8 T cells in Susac syndrome (dated by TCRdb to between 2018 and 2021). The protocol used for the library was the immunoSEQ multiplex PCR assay. RNA was extracted using the RNeasy kit, and roughly 0.45 to 1 microgram was reverse transcribed with random hexamers. TCRdb reworked the public reads: Q25 trimming with fastp, MiXCR clone assembly, productive beta chains retained. Rows are combined by CDR3 protein, so each entry shows the most common genes and DNA. This sample comprises about 130,000 distinct CDR3 sequences, roughly 94% of them detected only once. The ten largest make up approximately 0.17% of the sample. Sequencing was done on a sample of CD8+ T cells from PBMCs. The receptor source for this set is a human donor with Susac syndrome.

The chain has TRBV20-1 and TRBJ2-1, with 12 bases identical to TRBD2. The CDR3 length is 16 residues. Germline-derived CDR1 and CDR2 are DFQATT and SNEGSKA (reference sequence). Trimming at V came to 2 bases and at J to 2 bases, leaving 4 bases not matched to a gene. The CDR3 here is CSARIRTSGTYNEQFF. CDR3 in DNA: TGCAGTGCTAGAATCCGGACTAGCGGGACCTACAATGAGCAGTTCTTC.

The rearrangement uses TRBV27 and TRBJ1-2; D gene ambiguous. CDR3 length equals 14 residues. Trimming pared 4 bases from V and 4 bases from J, leaving 13 bases between. Germline V gene sequence: CDR1 MNHEY, CDR2 SMNVEV (reference sequence). CDR3 loop: CASSSPGEVYGYTF. The CDR3 region has the DNA TGTGCCAGCAGTTCCCCAGGAGAAGTCTATGGCTACACCTTC.

J is TRBJ2-1 and V is TRBV5-6, with D tentatively TRBD2 (6 bases). Germline CDR1 SGHDT, CDR2 YYEEEE. The CDR3 contains 15 residues. The germline V and J ends were trimmed by 5 bases and 4 bases, with 16 bases remaining between them. DNA of the CDR3: TGTGCCAGCAGTCCTAGCGTCGGAGGATACAATGAGCAGTTCTTC. Translating it yields CASSPSVGGYNEQFF.

This chain joins TRBV13 and TRBJ1-2, with TRBD1 identical over 7 bases. Germline V gene data show CDR1 as PRHDT and CDR2 as FYEKMQ (reference sequence). V shed 1 base and J 8 bases; nucleotides not matched to a gene: 1. The CDR3 runs 12 residues. In nucleotides, the CDR3 is TGTGCCAGCAGCTTAGCAGGGGGAGGCTACACCTTC. This translates into CASSLAGGGYTF.

The chain links TRBV5-1 to TRBJ2-2; D possibly corresponds to TRBD1 (6 bases). The CDR3 has 14 amino acids. Germline CDR1 and CDR2: SGHRS and YFSETQ. V lost 0 bases and J 6 bases, leaving 9 bases between the germline ends. In DNA form, the CDR3 reads TGCGCCAGCAGCTTGGGGACAGCCGCCGGGGAGCTGTTTTTT. Protein: CASSLGTAAGELFF.

V is TRBV7-8 and J is TRBJ2-1; tentatively, D is TRBD2 (5 bases). The V and J ends lost 2 bases and 1 base respectively, with 12 bases between them. CDR3 length equals 16 residues. Germline CDR1 SGHVS, CDR2 FQNEAQ. The CDR3 sequence: CASSLWGDGSYNEQFF. For the CDR3, the DNA is TGTGCCAGCAGCTTATGGGGAGATGGGTCCTACAATGAGCAGTTCTTC. The full variable domain, its missing parts supplied by reference TRBV7-8 and TRBJ2-1, is GAGVSQSPRYKVAKRGQDVALRCDPISGHVSLFWYQQALGQGPEFLTYFQNEAQLDKSGLPSDRFFAERPEGSVSTLKIQRTQQEDSAVYLCASSLWGDGSYNEQFFGPGTRLTVL.

CDR3 region: CASSSTYYGYTF. The DNA for the CDR3 is TGTGCCAGCAGCTCCACATACTATGGCTACACCTTC. V and J are TRBV7-9 and TRBJ1-2; D unclear. The V and J ends lost 4 bases and 3 bases respectively, with 6 bases between them. CDR1 and CDR2 from the germline V gene are SEHNR and FQNEAQ (reference sequence). The CDR3 has 12 amino acids. Using reference TRBV7-9 and TRBJ1-2 for the parts outside the CDR3, the full variable domain is DTGVSQNPRHKITKRGQNVTFRCDPISEHNRLYWYRQTLGQGPEFLTYFQNEAQLEKSRLLSDRFSAERPKGSFSTLEIQRTEQGDSAMYLCASSSTYYGYTFGSGTRLTVV.

This sequence joins TRBV28 and TRBJ2-7; 8 bases are shared with TRBD1. From germline, CDR1 is MDHEN and CDR2 SYDVKM. Trimming took 7 bases from V and 0 from J; bases not matched to a gene: 11. The CDR3 totals 16 residues. The CDR3 protein is CASIQQGGDSSYEQYF. The CDR3 coding sequence is TGTGCCAGCATCCAACAGGGGGGTGATAGCTCCTACGAGCAGTACTTC.

J is TRBJ2-2 and V is TRBV4-2; no clear D gene. Between the trimmed V and J ends, which lost 1 base and 5 bases, there was a span of 8 bases. This CDR3 has 14 residues. The germline V gene has CDR1 LGHNA and CDR2 YNFKEQ. CDR3 coding DNA: TGTGCCAGCAGCCAAGGTCAGGTTACCGGGGAGCTGTTTTTT. Protein sequence: CASSQGQVTGELFF.

The rearrangement joins TRBV4-1 to TRBJ2-1, with D hard to call. The germline V and J ends were trimmed by 5 bases and 0 bases, with 11 bases remaining between them. From germline, CDR1 is MGHRA and CDR2 YSYEKL. The CDR3 has 15 residues. CDR3 sequence: CASSSEDSSYNEQFF. DNA for the CDR3: TGCGCCAGCAGCTCCGAAGATAGCTCCTACAATGAGCAGTTCTTC.

The chain employs TRBV9 and TRBJ1-2; 7 bases are a match to TRBD1. The CDR3 runs to 15 residues. Germline-derived CDR1 and CDR2 are SGDLS and YYNGEE. The V segment lost 7 bases and the J segment 8 bases; nucleotides outside the gene matches: 17. The CDR3 reads CASSSNLRDREGYTF. CDR3 DNA sequence: TGTGCCAGCTCTTCGAACCTCCGGGACAGAGAAGGCTACACCTTC. Full variable domain (outside the CDR3, taken from reference TRBV9 and TRBJ1-2): DSGVTQTPKHLITATGQRVTLRCSPRSGDLSVYWYQQSLDQGLQFLIQYYNGEERAKGNILERFSAQQFPDLHSELNLSSLELGDSALYFCASSSNLRDREGYTFGSGTRLTVV.

This chain's CDR3 is CASVGGNTIYF. The CDR3 nucleotides are TGTGCCAGCGTGGGGGGAAACACCATATATTTT. V and J are TRBV5-4 and TRBJ1-3; D gene ambiguous. Trimming took 7 bases from V and 4 from J, leaving 6 bases between them. Germline V gene lookup returns CDR1 SGHNT and CDR2 YYREEE (reference sequence). CDR3 length: 11 residues.

The J gene is TRBJ1-2, the V gene TRBV6-5; D is perhaps TRBD1 (5 bases). Trimming removed 4 bases at V and 5 bases at J, with 14 bases between. Germline CDR1 and CDR2: MNHEY and SVGAGI. This CDR3 contains 14 residues. CDR3 amino acids: CASSSRGPGYGYTF. As DNA, the CDR3 is TGTGCCAGCAGTTCGAGGGGACCCGGGTATGGCTACACCTTC.

The rearrangement uses TRBV18 and TRBJ2-7, with TRBD1 identical over 7 bases. Germline V gene data show CDR1 as KGHSH and CDR2 as LQKENI. CDR3 length equals 15 residues. After removal of 6 bases from V and 2 bases from J, the junction contained 10 bases not matched to a gene. CDR3 DNA: TGTGCCAGCTCCCCAACATGGGACAGTACCTACGAGCAGTACTTC. This codes for CASSPTWDSTYEQYF.

The chain links TRBV6-1 to TRBJ1-1, with TRBD1 identical over 9 bases. The CDR3 has 16 residues. CDR1 MNHNS and CDR2 SASEGT come from the germline V gene. V was clipped by 7 bases and J by 5 bases; unmatched bases: 14. The DNA for the CDR3 is TGTGCCAGCAAATTCGGGACAGGGCGTCGCCGGACTGAAGCTTTCTTT. Its protein product is CASKFGTGRRRTEAFF.

The table lists this clonotype with many counts. The V call is TRBV3-1, the J call TRBJ2-7, with 11 bases identical to TRBD2. With 4 bases clipped from V and 3 bases from J, the junction kept 2 bases outside the gene matches. Germline values: CDR1 LGHDT, CDR2 YNNKEL (reference sequence). This CDR3 spans 14 amino acids. CDR3 DNA: TGTGCCAGCAGCCCCGGGACTAGCGGCTACGAGCAGTACTTC. This codes for CASSPGTSGYEQYF.